The clone carrying this TCR beta chain appeared a single time. Its antigen is as yet unknown. Distinct nucleotide sequences in the sample also encode this CDR3. This sample stems from a study of shared clonotypes between healthy human individuals. Background on the study: CD4 naive and memory got three plates each, CD8 naive two, CD8 memory one. Study-level findings and limits: In this cohort, only blood was sampled, and tissue repertoires likely differ. Among the subsets, naive ones generally showed larger estimated richness than memory ones.

Assay: immunoSEQ multiplex PCR; the TCRdb copy retains only in-frame clones and omits some. The sample lists about 2.2 million clones, around 93% occurring once. The junction had 4 bases not matched to a gene; V was cut back by 4 bases and J by 2 bases. The CDR3 length is 15 residues. Looked up from germline, CDR1 is MNHEY and CDR2 is SMNVEV (reference sequence). The naive CD8 subset, CD45RO-negative cells positively selected for CCR7, excluded terminally differentiated effector memory CD45RA+ cells. The sequenced sample consisted of naive CD8+ T cells from PBMCs. The clonotype originates from a man in his late teens or twenties in good health. Some clones in this sample may be carry-over from other donors' samples. The chain is built from TRBV27 and TRBJ2-7, with 11 bases aligning to TRBD1. CDR3 sequence (DNA): TGTGCCAGCAGTTCACCGGGACAGGGGGCCTACGAGCAGTACTTC. It encodes CASSSPGQGAYEQYF.